One and the same sample provided the 7 T cell receptor beta chains below, sequenced in a study of early T cells in non-severe SARS-CoV-2 infection. TCRdb used MiXCR to reprocess the 5' RACE reads, holding one entry per CDR3 protein. The profile shows 45,000 to 60,000 distinct CDR3 sequences, about 8% of them singletons. The sample consisted of whole blood. These receptors originate from an adult who was a healthcare worker with PCR-confirmed SARS-CoV-2 infection or an uninfected control (not recorded which).

This clonotype was seen more than once but under ten times. The chain joins TRBV6-4 to TRBJ2-1; TRBD2 matches 9 bases. This CDR3 comprises 15 residues. J lost 0 bases, V lost 3 bases, and 0 bases had no gene match. Germline-derived CDR1 and CDR2 are MRHNA and SNTAGT. CDR3 region: CASSELAGSYNEQFF. CDR3 sequence (DNA): TGTGCCAGCAGTGAACTAGCGGGCTCCTACAATGAGCAGTTCTTC.

This clonotype has more than one count but fewer than ten. J is TRBJ1-2 and V is TRBV29-1; unclear D gene. The CDR3 contains 8 residues. Trimming pared 7 bases from V and 8 bases from J, leaving 5 bases between. Germline CDR1 SQVTM, CDR2 ANQGSEA. The CDR3 sequence is CSGEGYTF. The CDR3, as DNA: TGCAGCGGGGAGGGCTACACCTTC. Based on the CDR3 plus reference TRBV29-1 and TRBJ1-2, the full variable domain is SAVISQKPSRDICQRGTSLTIQCQVDSQVTMMFWYRQQPGQSLTLIATANQGSEATYESGFVIDKFPISRPNLTFSTLTVSNMSPEDSSIYLCSGEGYTFGSGTRLTVV.

This clonotype appeared many times. This chain links TRBV15 with TRBJ2-3; D remains unclear. Germline-derived CDR1 and CDR2 are LNHNV and YYDKDF (reference sequence). The V end was cut by 3 bases, the J end by 6 bases, with 10 bases between. This CDR3 comprises 13 residues. The CDR3 DNA sequence: TGTGCCACCAGCAGGTATCCAAGGGATACGCAGTATTTT. This codes for CATSRYPRDTQYF.

This clonotype came up many times. J is TRBJ1-1 and V is TRBV18, with D possibly being TRBD1 (6 bases). The CDR3 spans 15 residues. In germline, CDR1 is KGHSH, CDR2 LQKENI. With 2 bases removed from V and 6 bases from J, the gap between germline ends came to 16 bases. As DNA, the CDR3 is TGTGCCAGCTCACCATCCCAGGGGCTTGAGGCTGAAGCTTTCTTT. Residues: CASSPSQGLEAEAFF.

This clonotype came up many times. The rearrangement links TRBV7-9 to TRBJ2-7, with D unclear. This CDR3 region has 12 residues. Trimming stripped 1 base from V and 3 bases from J, with 4 bases between. The germline gives CDR1 SEHNR, CDR2 FQNEAQ (reference sequence). The CDR3 here is CASSLGVYEQYF. The CDR3 bases are TGTGCCAGCAGCTTAGGCGTCTACGAGCAGTACTTC.

This clonotype is medium-sized. The genes are TRBV7-8 and TRBJ2-7; D might be TRBD2 (5 bases). CDR1 SGHVS and CDR2 FQNEAQ come from the germline V gene. The CDR3 consists of 14 residues. V was shortened by 5 bases and J by 3 bases, with 14 bases between the two germline ends. CDR3 sequence: CASSLKQEDYEQYF. The CDR3 DNA is TGTGCCAGCAGCCTCAAGCAGGAGGACTACGAGCAGTACTTC.

The table lists this clonotype with many counts. V gene TRBV5-6 combines with J gene TRBJ2-3, with 7 bases that match TRBD2. CDR3 length: 16 amino acids. Trimming at V came to 2 bases and at J to 0 bases, leaving 6 bases not matched to a gene. Germline CDR1 is SGHDT and CDR2 is YYEEEE. The CDR3 DNA reads as TGTGCCAGCAGCTTCCGGGTTAGCGGGAGCACAGATACGCAGTATTTT. It translates to CASSFRVSGSTDTQYF.